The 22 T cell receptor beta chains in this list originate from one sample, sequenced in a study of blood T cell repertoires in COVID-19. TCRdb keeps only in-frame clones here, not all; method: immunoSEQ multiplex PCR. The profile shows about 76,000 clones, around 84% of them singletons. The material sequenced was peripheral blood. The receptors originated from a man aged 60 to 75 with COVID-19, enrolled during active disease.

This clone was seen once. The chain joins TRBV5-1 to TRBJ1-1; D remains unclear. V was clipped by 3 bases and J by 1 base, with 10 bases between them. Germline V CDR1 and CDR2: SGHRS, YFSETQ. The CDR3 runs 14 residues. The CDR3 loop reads CASSWPLRNTEAFF. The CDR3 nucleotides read TGCGCCAGCAGCTGGCCCCTCAGGAACACTGAAGCTTTCTTT.

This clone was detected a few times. The CDR3 protein is CASSSSGDEQYF. The DNA for the CDR3 is TGTGCCAGCTCGAGCTCAGGGGACGAGCAGTACTTC. The genes are TRBV18 and TRBJ2-7; D might be TRBD1 (6 bases). The germline V and J ends were trimmed by 6 bases and 5 bases, with 11 bases remaining between them. The CDR3 extends over 12 amino acids. Germline CDR1 and CDR2: KGHSH and LQKENI.

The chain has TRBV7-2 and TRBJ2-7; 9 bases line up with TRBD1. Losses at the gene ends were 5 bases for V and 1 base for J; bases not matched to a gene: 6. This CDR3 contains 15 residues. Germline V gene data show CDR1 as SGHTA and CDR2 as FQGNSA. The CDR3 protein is CASSASDRGSYEQYF. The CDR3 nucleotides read TGTGCCAGCAGCGCATCGGACAGGGGTTCCTACGAGCAGTACTTC.

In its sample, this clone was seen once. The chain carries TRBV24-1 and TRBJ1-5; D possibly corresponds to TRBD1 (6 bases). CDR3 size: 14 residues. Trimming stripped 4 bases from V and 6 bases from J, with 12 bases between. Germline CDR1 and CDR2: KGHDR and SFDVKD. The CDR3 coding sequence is TGTGCCACCAGTGACCGCCTCAGGGGTCAGCCCCAGCATTTT. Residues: CATSDRLRGQPQHF.

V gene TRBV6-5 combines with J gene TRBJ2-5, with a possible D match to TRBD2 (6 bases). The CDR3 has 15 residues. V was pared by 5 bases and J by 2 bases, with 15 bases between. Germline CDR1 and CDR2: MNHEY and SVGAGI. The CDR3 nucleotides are TGTGCCAGCAGTCGGGACCGGAGGGGACAAGAGACCCAGTACTTC. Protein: CASSRDRRGQETQYF.

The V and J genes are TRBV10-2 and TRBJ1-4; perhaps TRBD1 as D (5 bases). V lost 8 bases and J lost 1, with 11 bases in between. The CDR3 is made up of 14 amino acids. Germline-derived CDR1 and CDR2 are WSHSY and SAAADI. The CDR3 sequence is CASGGTGTNEKLFF. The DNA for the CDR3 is TGCGCCAGCGGAGGGACGGGAACTAATGAAAAACTGTTTTTT.

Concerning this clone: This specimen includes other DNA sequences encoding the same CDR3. The CDR3 spells CATSRDRGSGNTIYF. CDR3 DNA: TGTGCCACCAGCAGAGACAGGGGCTCTGGAAACACCATATATTTT. The chain carries TRBV15 and TRBJ1-3; D may be TRBD1 (6 bases). There are 15 residues in the CDR3. V was shortened by 0 bases and J by 0 bases, with 6 bases between the two germline ends. Germline V gene sequence: CDR1 LNHNV, CDR2 YYDKDF (reference sequence). The complete variable domain, with remaining parts taken from reference TRBV15 and TRBJ1-3, reads DAMVIQNPRYQVTQFGKPVTLSCSQTLNHNVMYWYQQKSSQAPKLLFHYYDKDFNNEADTPDNFQSRRPNTSFCFLDIRSPGLGDTAMYLCATSRDRGSGNTIYFGEGSWLTVV.

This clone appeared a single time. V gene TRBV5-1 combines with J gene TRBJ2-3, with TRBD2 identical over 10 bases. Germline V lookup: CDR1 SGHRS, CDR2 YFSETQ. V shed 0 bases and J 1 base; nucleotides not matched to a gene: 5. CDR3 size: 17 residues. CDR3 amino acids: CASSLATSGVGTDTQYF. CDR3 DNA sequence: TGCGCCAGCAGCTTGGCAACTAGCGGGGTCGGCACAGATACGCAGTATTTT.

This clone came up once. The CDR3: CASTPRGVSYEQYF. CDR3 DNA: TGTGCCAGCACACCCAGGGGGGTCAGCTACGAGCAGTACTTC. The V and J genes are TRBV6-6 and TRBJ2-7; D might be TRBD1 (7 bases). Germline V gene data show CDR1 as MNHNY and CDR2 as SVGAGI (reference sequence). V was trimmed by 7 bases and J by 3 bases, leaving 16 bases between them. The CDR3 covers 14 residues.

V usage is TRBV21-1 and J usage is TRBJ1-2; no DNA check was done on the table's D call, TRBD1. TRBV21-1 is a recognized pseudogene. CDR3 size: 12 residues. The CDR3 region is CASSKNRNGYTF. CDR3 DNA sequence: TGTGCCAGCAGCAAAAACAGAAACGGCTACACCTTC.

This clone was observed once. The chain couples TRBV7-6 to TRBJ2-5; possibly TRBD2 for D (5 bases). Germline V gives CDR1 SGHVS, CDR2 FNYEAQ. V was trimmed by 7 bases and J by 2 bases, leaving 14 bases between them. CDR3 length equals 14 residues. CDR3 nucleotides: TGTGCCAGCACCGACCCGGGAACTCAAGAGACCCAGTACTTC. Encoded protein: CASTDPGTQETQYF.

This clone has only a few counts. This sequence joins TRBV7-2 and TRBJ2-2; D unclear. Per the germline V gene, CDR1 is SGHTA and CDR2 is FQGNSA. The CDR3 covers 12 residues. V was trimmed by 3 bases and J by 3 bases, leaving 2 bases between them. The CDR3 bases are TGTGCCAGCAGCTTCTACACCGGGGAGCTGTTTTTT. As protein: CASSFYTGELFF.

The chain's CDR3 is CASRAGTGVHEQYF. CDR3 nucleotides: TGTGCCAGCAGGGCCGGGACAGGGGTCCACGAGCAGTACTTC. The chain links TRBV2 to TRBJ2-7; 10 bases align to TRBD1. Trimming cost V 6 bases and J 5 bases; bases outside gene matches: 7. This CDR3 region has 14 residues. Germline-derived CDR1 and CDR2 are SNHLY and FYNNEI.

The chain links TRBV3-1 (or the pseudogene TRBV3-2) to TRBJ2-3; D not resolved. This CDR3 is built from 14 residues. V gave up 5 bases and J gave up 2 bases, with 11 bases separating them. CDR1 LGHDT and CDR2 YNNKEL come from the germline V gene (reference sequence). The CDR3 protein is CASSRHSSTDTQYF. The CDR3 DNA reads TGTGCCAGCAGCAGGCACAGTTCCACAGATACGCAGTATTTT.

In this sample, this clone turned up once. CDR3 in amino acids: CASSIKDNHYGYTF. Here the CDR3 DNA reads TGTGCCAGTAGTATCAAGGACAACCACTATGGCTACACCTTC. The V and J genes are TRBV19 and TRBJ1-2, with D perhaps TRBD1 (5 bases). Trimming removed 3 bases at V and 3 bases at J, with 11 bases between. Germline assignment: CDR1 LNHDA and CDR2 SQIVND (reference sequence). The CDR3 spans 14 residues.

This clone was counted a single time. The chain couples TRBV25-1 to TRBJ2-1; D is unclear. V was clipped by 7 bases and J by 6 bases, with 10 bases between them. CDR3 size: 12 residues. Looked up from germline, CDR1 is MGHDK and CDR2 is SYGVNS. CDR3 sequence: CASTHERNEQFF. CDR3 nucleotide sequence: TGTGCCAGCACCCACGAGCGCAATGAGCAGTTCTTC.

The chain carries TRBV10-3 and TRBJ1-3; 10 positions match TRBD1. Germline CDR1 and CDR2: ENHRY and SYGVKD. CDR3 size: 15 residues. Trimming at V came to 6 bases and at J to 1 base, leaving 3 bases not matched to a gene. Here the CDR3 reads CAISRDRGSGNTIYF. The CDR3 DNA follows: TGTGCCATCAGCAGGGACAGGGGTTCTGGAAACACCATATATTTT.

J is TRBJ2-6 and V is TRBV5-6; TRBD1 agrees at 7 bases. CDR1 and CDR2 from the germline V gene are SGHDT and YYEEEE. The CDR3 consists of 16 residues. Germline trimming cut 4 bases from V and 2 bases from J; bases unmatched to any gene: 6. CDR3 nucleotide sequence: TGTGCCAGCAGCCCCCAGGGGGAGCCTGGGGCCAACGTCCTGACTTTC. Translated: CASSPQGEPGANVLTF.

The CDR3 spells CASRPQGGGNIQYF. In nucleotides, the CDR3 is TGCGCCAGCAGGCCTCAGGGAGGGGGGAACATTCAGTACTTC. This sequence joins TRBV5-1 and TRBJ2-4, with D tentatively TRBD2 (7 bases). Germline V gene sequence: CDR1 SGHRS, CDR2 YFSETQ. Trimming removed 5 bases from V and 7 bases from J, with 16 bases in between. This CDR3 is built from 14 residues. The full variable domain, completed using reference TRBV5-1 and TRBJ2-4, is KAGVTQTPRYLIKTRGQQVTLSCSPISGHRSVSWYQQTPGQGLQFLFEYFSETQRNKGNFPGRFSGRQFSNSRSEMNVSTLELGDSALYLCASRPQGGGNIQYFGAGTRLSVL.

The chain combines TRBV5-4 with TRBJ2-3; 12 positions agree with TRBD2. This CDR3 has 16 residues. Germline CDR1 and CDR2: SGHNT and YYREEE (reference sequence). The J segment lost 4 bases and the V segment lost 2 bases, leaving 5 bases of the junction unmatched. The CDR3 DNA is TGTGCCAGCAGCTTTGGCGCTAGCGGGGGGGCAGATACGCAGTATTTT. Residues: CASSFGASGGADTQYF.

CDR3 loop: CASSRVPGGGWADTQYF. CDR3 in DNA: TGCGCCAGCAGCCGCGTTCCGGGGGGAGGATGGGCAGATACGCAGTATTTT. The chain links TRBV4-1 to TRBJ2-3; 7 nucleotides line up with TRBD2. Germline values: CDR1 MGHRA, CDR2 YSYEKL. This CDR3 has 17 residues. With V trimmed by 4 bases and J by 4 bases, 14 bases remained unmatched.

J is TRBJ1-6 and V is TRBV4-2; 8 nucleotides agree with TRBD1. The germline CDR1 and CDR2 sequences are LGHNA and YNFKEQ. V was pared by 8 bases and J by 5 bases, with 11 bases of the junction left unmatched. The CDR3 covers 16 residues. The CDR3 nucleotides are TGTGCCAGCGAGGAAGTCGGGACAGGTGATAATTCACCCCTCCACTTT. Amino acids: CASEEVGTGDNSPLHF.